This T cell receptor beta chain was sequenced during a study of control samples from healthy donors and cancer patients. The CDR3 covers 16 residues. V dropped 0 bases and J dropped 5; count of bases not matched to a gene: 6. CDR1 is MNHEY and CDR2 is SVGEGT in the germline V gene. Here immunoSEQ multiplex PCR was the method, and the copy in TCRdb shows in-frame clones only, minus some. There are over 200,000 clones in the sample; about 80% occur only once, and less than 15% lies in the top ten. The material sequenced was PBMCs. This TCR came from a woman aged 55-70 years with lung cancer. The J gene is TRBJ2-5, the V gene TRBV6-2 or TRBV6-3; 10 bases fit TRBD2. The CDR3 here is CASSYSGLAEWETQYF. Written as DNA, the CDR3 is TGTGCCAGCAGTTACTCTGGACTAGCGGAATGGGAGACCCAGTACTTC.